This T cell receptor (beta chain) was retrieved from a study of blood T cell repertoires in COVID-19 (dated by TCRdb to 2018 to 2020). Study-level background: The collaborator samples originated in the United States, Italy and Spain and spanned the acute and convalescent phases of COVID-19. The material from the prospective study consisted of cDNA or gDNA derived from T cells, B-cell-depleted T cells, or PBMCs. The dataset comprised deeply sampled blood TCRbeta repertoires from subjects exposed to, actively infected with, or recovered from COVID-19. A freely available public database, intended as a resource for researchers studying the immune response to SARS-CoV-2, is where the repertoires were released. Samples came from the ongoing ImmuneRACE study (first 160 participants) plus 1,254 subjects from 6 global collaborators. The sample metadata nearly always contained a de-identified subject ID, COVID-19 status, age in years and sex. Where available, HLA class I and class II types were taken from metadata supplied by the sample provider and were not determined by assay-based typing.

In Seattle, one collaborating source enrolled patients while the infection was active and tracked those patients longitudinally over the course of disease. Whole blood was collected in K2EDTA tubes by collaborating institutions according to the institutions' own protocols. For TCRbeta analysis, collaborators shipped samples in one of three forms: frozen whole blood, isolated PBMCs, or DNA extracted from either of those sample types. Points the paper makes about the study in general: How much clinical and demographic metadata was included differed by source and by participant, and the metadata was provided uncurated.

The immunoSEQ Assay, a bias-controlled multiplex PCR, was used to amplify TCRbeta CDR3 regions from genomic DNA. As for how the authors treated the data: Within the assay, amplification of reference gene primers was used to estimate how many nucleated cells each sample contained. To quantify the absolute abundance of each unique TCRbeta CDR3 rearrangement, sequence reads were collapsed and filtered. For each sample, productive Simpson clonality was calculated by taking the square root of Simpson's diversity index across productive rearrangements. In its TCRdb copy, this immuneACCESS table keeps in-frame sequences only and misses some clones. Where compared with another copy, unresolved V genes explain less than half of these, and the others have no known cause. The V and J calls and the clone size are those of that table, but D and trimming were determined from the DNA. The sample records approximately 500,000 clones, around nine tenths of which are singletons. Roughly 7.3% of the sample belongs to the ten largest clones.

Note on this clone: The antigen it binds to is not known. No qualities accompany the bases; no much larger clone lies one base away.

Sequenced sample: peripheral blood. The TCR sequence derives from a woman in her forties or fifties with COVID-19, enrolled during active disease.

The DNA sequence is as follows: TGTGCCAGCAGCCAAGAGGGTTTGACTAGCGGGCCCGATACGCAGTATTTT. This encodes CASSQEGLTSGPDTQYF. The rearrangement combines TRBV3-1 (or the pseudogene TRBV3-2) with TRBJ2-3, and 10 bases in between align with TRBD2. V lost 0 bases and J lost 6 bases, and the count of bases not matched to a germline gene is 9. CDR1 and CDR2 are read off the germline V gene (reference sequence) as LGHDT and YNNKEL. Its CDR3 holds 17 amino acids, cysteine through phenylalanine. The entry retains the CDR3 DNA only, 51 bases that are in frame from base 1.